These 7 T cell receptor beta chains were sequenced from one sample in a study of human T cells and chemical hapten exposure. TCRdb re-analysed the RACE reads in MiXCR, keeping a single row per CDR3 protein. The profile shows about 81,000 distinct CDR3 sequences, roughly 7.2% of them singletons. Time point in this sample: patch test 1, 2 weeks after DPC sensitization. Treatment noted: therapeutic diphenylcyclopropenone sensitization with weekly scalp DPC. Sequences were derived from whole blood, sampled in connection with sensitization to the hapten diphenylcyclopropenone (DPC). These TCRs come from a woman between 25 and 40 years old with alopecia areata. Some clones in this sample may be carry-over from other donors' samples.

The table lists this clonotype with a few counts. The chain recombines TRBV2 with TRBJ1-5, with a tentative D call TRBD1 (5 bases). Trimming cost V 4 bases and J 2 bases, with 15 bases left between them. The CDR3 extends over 16 amino acids. Germline loops: CDR1 SNHLY, CDR2 FYNNEI. The DNA for the CDR3 is TGTGCCAGCAGTGGGAGTCGGGGGTCAGGCAATCAGCCCCAGCATTTT. It specifies CASSGSRGSGNQPQHF. The full variable domain, with the rest looked up from reference TRBV2 and TRBJ1-5, is EPEVTQTPSHQVTQMGQEVILRCVPISNHLYFYWYRQILGQKVEFLVSFYNNEISEKSEIFDDQFSVERPDGSNFTLKIRSTKLEDSAMYFCASSGSRGSGNQPQHFGDGTRLSIL.

The rearrangement links TRBV12-3 or TRBV12-4 to TRBJ2-3; D not certain. V gave up 5 bases and J gave up 2 bases, with 17 bases separating them. This CDR3 has 16 amino acids. CDR3 sequence reads: CASSPDPRFDTDTQYF. DNA for the CDR3: TGTGCCAGCAGTCCCGACCCCCGTTTTGACACAGATACGCAGTATTTT.

This clonotype was found many times. The chain couples TRBV6-5 to TRBJ1-2; TRBD1 matches 11 bases. With 7 bases clipped from V and 5 bases from J, the junction kept 9 bases outside the gene matches. Germline V gene sequence: CDR1 MNHEY, CDR2 SVGAGI. This CDR3 has 15 amino acids. CDR3 protein: CASTRGGTGGYGYTF. As DNA, the CDR3 is TGTGCCAGCACCCGAGGCGGGACAGGGGGTTATGGCTACACCTTC.

This clonotype was counted ten times or more. The DNA of the CDR3 is TGCAGTGCTAGGGGAGGGAGTGTGGGTACAGGGGCCAACGTCCTGACTTTC. This encodes CSARGGSVGTGANVLTF. V usage is TRBV20-1 and J usage is TRBJ2-6; TRBD2 matches at 7 bases. Germline V gene sequence: CDR1 DFQATT, CDR2 SNEGSKA (reference sequence). V dropped 3 bases and J dropped 4; count of bases not matched to a gene: 12. CDR3 size: 17 residues.

This clonotype was seen many times. This chain uses TRBV9 with TRBJ2-5, with unresolved D. Trimming stripped 3 bases from V and 5 bases from J, with 14 bases between. Germline assignment: CDR1 SGDLS and CDR2 YYNGEE. The CDR3 contains 14 residues. CDR3 residues: CASSAHTMGETQYF. The CDR3 DNA follows: TGTGCCAGCAGCGCCCACACCATGGGCGAGACCCAGTACTTC.

This clonotype was counted at least ten times. The CDR3, as DNA: TGCGCCAGCAGCCCCGCTAAAGGACCAACTAATGAAAAACTGTTTTTT. Encoded protein: CASSPAKGPTNEKLFF. The V and J genes are TRBV5-1 and TRBJ1-4; the D is unclear. Germline V gives CDR1 SGHRS, CDR2 YFSETQ. The CDR3 has 16 amino acids. V was shortened by 4 bases and J by 0 bases, with 13 bases between the two germline ends. The complete variable domain, with remaining parts taken from reference TRBV5-1 and TRBJ1-4, reads KAGVTQTPRYLIKTRGQQVTLSCSPISGHRSVSWYQQTPGQGLQFLFEYFSETQRNKGNFPGRFSGRQFSNSRSEMNVSTLELGDSALYLCASSPAKGPTNEKLFFGSGTQLSVL.

This sequence joins TRBV30 and TRBJ1-5, with D possibly TRBD1 on 5 matching bases. Germline V lookup: CDR1 GTSNPN, CDR2 SVGIG (reference sequence). V shed 5 bases and J shed 1 base, with 9 bases lying between them. This CDR3 contains 13 residues. The CDR3 region is CAWGTGSNQPQHF. In DNA, the CDR3 is TGTGCCTGGGGGACCGGGAGCAATCAGCCCCAGCATTTT.